A selection of T cell receptor beta chains follows, all from one sample in a study of metastatic and nonmetastatic thyroid tumors. MiXCR was used by TCRdb to re-call the PCR reads. This sample has about 33,000 clones; 11% occur once, and the top ten carry around 16%. What was sequenced was blood. Receptors were obtained from a female donor with papillary thyroid cancer or a benign thyroid nodule (not recorded which). Some clones in this sample may be carry-over from other donors' samples. CDR3s include the opening cysteine and the closing phenylalanine or tryptophan. A D gene is named only where the DNA matches it firmly. Size is omitted from some rows. Given values are once, few, many or a class for expanded clones.

d_gene: NA
v_gene: TRBV4-3
abundance: many
j_gene: TRBJ2-7
CDR3aa: CASSQDRPSQQYF
CDR3nt: TGCGCCAGCAGCCAAGATAGGCCTTCCCAGCAGTACTTC

d_gene: NA
v_gene: TRBV5-6
abundance: NA
j_gene: TRBJ1-2
CDR3aa: CASSLETEYGYTF
CDR3nt: TGTGCCAGCAGCTTGGAGACAGAGTATGGCTACACCTTC

d_gene: NA
v_gene: TRBV4-1
abundance: many
j_gene: TRBJ1-4
CDR3aa: CASSQDSPTNEKLFF
CDR3nt: TGCGCCAGCAGCCAAGATTCACCAACTAATGAAAAACTGTTTTTT

d_gene: NA
v_gene: TRBV30
abundance: many
j_gene: TRBJ2-1
CDR3aa: CAWSSENKIGQFF
CDR3nt: TGTGCCTGGAGTTCTGAGAATAAAATAGGGCAGTTCTTC

d_gene: TRBD2
v_gene: TRBV4-1
abundance: many
j_gene: TRBJ2-3
CDR3aa: CASSQAYTAGGVTDTQYF
CDR3nt: TGCGCCAGCAGCCAAGCTTATACGGCGGGAGGGGTGACAGATACGCAGTATTTT

d_gene: NA
v_gene: TRBV6-4
abundance: few
j_gene: TRBJ2-3
CDR3aa: CASSAVAERTDTQYF
CDR3nt: TGTGCCAGCAGCGCAGTAGCGGAGCGCACAGATACGCAGTATTTT

d_gene: TRBD2
v_gene: TRBV6-4
abundance: many
j_gene: TRBJ2-3
CDR3aa: CASSDEAGGSTDTQYF
CDR3nt: TGTGCCAGCAGTGATGAAGCGGGAGGGAGCACAGATACGCAGTATTTT

d_gene: TRBD1
v_gene: TRBV20-1
abundance: many
j_gene: TRBJ1-6
CDR3aa: CSAPGQGVTLHF
CDR3nt: TGCAGTGCCCCGGGACAGGGGGTAACCCTCCACTTT

d_gene: NA
v_gene: TRBV4-1
abundance: medium-sized
j_gene: TRBJ1-6
CDR3aa: CASSQDPLHEGSPLHF
CDR3nt: TGCGCCAGCAGCCAAGATCCCCTTCACGAGGGTTCACCCCTCCACTTT

d_gene: NA
v_gene: TRBV19
abundance: NA
j_gene: TRBJ2-5
CDR3aa: CASSIWDNQETQYF
CDR3nt: TGTGCCAGTAGTATATGGGACAACCAAGAGACCCAGTACTTC